The text below deals with one T cell receptor (beta chain). The repertoire was sequenced with immunoSEQ multiplex PCR; TCRdb's copy has only in-frame clones and lacks some. The sample has around 70,000 clones, 85% to 90% seen once. J was trimmed by 6 bases and V by 7 bases; bases with no gene match: 8. Germline V gene lookup returns CDR1 LNHDA and CDR2 SQIVND (reference sequence). This CDR3 spans 14 amino acids. These data come from a study of OX40 agonist ivuxolimab in advanced cancers. Turning to the study itself: Past anti-PD-1, anti-PD-L1 or anti-CTLA-4 therapy was accepted, and 40% to 45% had received some.

Peripheral blood came from all dose cohorts at three timepoints. The sequence was obtained from an adult with an advanced solid tumor such as melanoma, head and neck, liver or kidney cancer. The source material was CD4+ or CD8+ T cells sorted from blood, sampled in a trial of the OX40 agonist ivuxolimab. The rearrangement joins TRBV19 to TRBJ2-1; 8 bases agree with TRBD2. CDR3 DNA sequence: TGTGCCAGTAAAAGGAGCGGGAGCACCAATGAGCAGTTCTTC. Its translation: CASKRSGSTNEQFF.